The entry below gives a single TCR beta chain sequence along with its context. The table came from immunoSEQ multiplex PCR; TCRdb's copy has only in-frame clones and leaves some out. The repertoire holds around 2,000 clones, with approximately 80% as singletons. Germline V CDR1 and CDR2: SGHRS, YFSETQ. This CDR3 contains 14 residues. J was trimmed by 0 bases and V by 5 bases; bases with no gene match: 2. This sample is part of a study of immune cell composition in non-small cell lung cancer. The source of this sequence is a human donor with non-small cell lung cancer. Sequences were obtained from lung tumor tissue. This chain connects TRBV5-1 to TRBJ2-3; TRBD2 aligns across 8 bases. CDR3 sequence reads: CASSSGTSTDTQYF. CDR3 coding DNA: TGCGCCAGCAGTAGCGGGACTAGCACAGATACGCAGTATTTT. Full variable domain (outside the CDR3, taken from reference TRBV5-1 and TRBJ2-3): KAGVTQTPRYLIKTRGQQVTLSCSPISGHRSVSWYQQTPGQGLQFLFEYFSETQRNKGNFPGRFSGRQFSNSRSEMNVSTLELGDSALYLCASSSGTSTDTQYFGPGTRLTVL.